This entry lists 5 T cell receptor beta chains sequenced from one sample in a study of blood T cell repertoires in COVID-19. Measured with immunoSEQ multiplex PCR; TCRdb has only the in-frame clones, and not every one. The sample contains roughly 220,000 clones, about 86% of which appear only once. The sequenced sample consisted of PBMCs or T cells enriched from blood (not recorded which). The receptors were gathered from a woman aged 45 to 65 with acute COVID-19.

A single count supports this clone. The CDR3 here is CASTKGGGYNEQFF. The DNA for the CDR3 is TGTGCCAGTACCAAGGGGGGGGGCTACAATGAGCAGTTCTTC. The genes are TRBV19 and TRBJ2-1, with D possibly being TRBD2 (7 bases). V gave up 7 bases and J gave up 3 bases, with 13 bases separating them. Germline-derived CDR1 and CDR2 are LNHDA and SQIVND (reference sequence). The CDR3 runs to 14 residues.

V gene TRBV2 combines with J gene TRBJ1-5; D not resolved. V lost 6 bases and J lost 0, with 12 bases in between. Germline CDR1 reads SNHLY; CDR2 reads FYNNEI. The CDR3 has 15 amino acids. CDR3 DNA: TGTGCCAGCAGGGAGGGAAGTAATAGCAATCAGCCCCAGCATTTT. Encoded protein: CASREGSNSNQPQHF.

This CDR3 is CASSLGRGQGQETQYF. CDR3 in DNA: TGCGCCAGCAGCTTAGGGCGGGGGCAGGGCCAAGAGACCCAGTACTTC. This sequence joins TRBV5-1 and TRBJ2-5; maybe TRBD2 (7 bases). In germline, CDR1 is SGHRS, CDR2 YFSETQ. The CDR3 is 16 residues long. V lost 2 bases and J lost 1, with 15 bases in between.

The chain uses TRBV28 and TRBJ1-1; 7 nucleotides match TRBD1. CDR1 is MDHEN and CDR2 is SYDVKM in the germline V gene. The CDR3 has 16 amino acids. The ends lost 5 bases at V and 0 bases at J; junction bases unmatched: 9. The CDR3: CASSPRTGRMNTEAFF. The CDR3 region has the DNA TGTGCCAGCAGTCCGAGGACAGGACGGATGAACACTGAAGCTTTCTTT. Variable domain in full (rest from reference TRBV28 and TRBJ1-1): DVKVTQSSRYLVKRTGEKVFLECVQDMDHENMFWYRQDPGLGLRLIYFSYDVKMKEKGDIPEGYSVSREKKERFSLILESASTNQTSMYLCASSPRTGRMNTEAFFGQGTRLTVV.

V usage is TRBV7-3 and J usage is TRBJ2-1; 14 bases align to TRBD2. The trim removed 4 bases at V and 7 bases at J, leaving 6 bases unmatched. The CDR3 runs 16 residues. Germline V CDR1 and CDR2: SGHTA, FQGTGA. This CDR3 reads CASSSSTSGRGNEQFF. DNA for the CDR3: TGTGCCAGCAGCTCGTCGACTAGCGGGAGGGGAAATGAGCAGTTCTTC.